Sequencing of this T cell receptor (beta chain) was carried out in a study of blood T cell repertoires in COVID-19. Across the study: Material from acute and convalescent COVID-19 was sourced from the United States, Italy and Spain. T cells, B-cell-depleted T cells, or PBMCs supplied cDNA or gDNA.

Authors' analysis steps: The assay estimated nucleated cells by amplifying reference gene primers. Data came from immunoSEQ multiplex PCR; TCRdb stores just in-frame clones and leaves some out. That table gives V, J and clone size, and the DNA gave D and trimming. In the table there are a few hundred thousand clones, over 75% of which are singletons. The specimen sequenced was peripheral blood. This sequence originates from a woman aged 55-75 years with acute or convalescent COVID-19.

As DNA, the CDR3 is TGTGCCAGCAGCTTACGAGCGGGAGGGCCAAGCAATGAGCAGTTCTTC. Amino acids: CASSLRAGGPSNEQFF. The chain couples TRBV7-2 to TRBJ2-1; 10 bases line up with TRBD2. Germline values: CDR1 SGHTA, CDR2 FQGNSA. J lost 6 bases, V lost 2 bases, and 7 bases had no gene match. The CDR3 extends over 16 amino acids.